The clone carrying this TCR beta chain was found once. Its antigen is undetermined. Deep-level running was used for the assay. Each sorted subset replicate got 200 ng genomic DNA, roughly 30,000 genomes. Here immunoSEQ multiplex PCR was the method, and the copy in TCRdb shows in-frame clones only, minus some. The data hold some 580,000 clones, with 95% to 98% observed a single time. This sample is drawn from a study of shared clonotypes between healthy human individuals. Study overall: Donors had three CD4 naive, three CD4 memory, two CD8 naive and one CD8 memory plate apiece.

Overall study results and limits: Naive subsets tended to show greater estimated richness than memory subsets.

The V gene's germline CDR1 is MNHEY and CDR2 SMNVEV (reference sequence). The CDR3 is made up of 12 amino acids. The V gene lost 4 bases and the J gene lost 2 bases, with 3 bases spanning the gap. The source of this sequence is a woman aged 25 to 39 in good health. The sample was naive CD4+ T cells sorted from blood. Subset of the sample: CD45RA+ positively selected. This rearrangement joins TRBV27 to TRBJ1-5; no firm D call. As DNA, the CDR3 is TGTGCCAGCAGTTCCGGCAATCAGCCCCAGCATTTT. Translated: CASSSGNQPQHF.